This T cell receptor (beta chain) appears in the sequencing data of a study of post-analysis software for immune sequencing data. As for this clonotype: The antigen remains undetermined.

cDNA libraries for TCR beta contained unique molecular identifiers. T cells, roughly 1 to 10 million of them, yielded around 460,000 cDNA molecules. TCRdb itself ran the PCR reads through MiXCR, one entry per CDR3 protein. The profile covers approximately 440,000 distinct CDR3 sequences, with roughly 45% appearing a single time and over 10% taken by the ten largest. V was pared by 1 base and J by 2 bases, with 11 bases between. The CDR3 is 15 residues long. Germline assignment: CDR1 SGHAT and CDR2 FQNNGV. Whole-study findings and limits: A significant reduction in normalized Chao1 diversity was observed in multiple sclerosis patients versus controls. Patients had higher frequencies than controls of four to six TRBV segments, including TRBV5-6, TRBV5-1 and TRBV20-1.

This sequence originates from a girl aged 5-17 years with multiple sclerosis. The sample was blood. This rearrangement joins TRBV11-2 to TRBJ1-1, with D unclear. This CDR3 reads CASSLVGQVNTEAFF. CDR3 DNA: TGTGCCAGCAGCTTAGTCGGTCAGGTTAACACTGAAGCTTTCTTT.